The clone carrying this T cell receptor (beta chain) showed up just a few times. Its specificity is unknown. CDR1 and CDR2 (germline): SGHTA, FQGNSA. The CDR3 is 18 amino acids. V lost 5 bases, J lost 5 bases, and 13 bases stayed unmatched. TCRdb used MiXCR to reprocess the PCR reads, holding one entry per CDR3 protein. The sample includes about 16,000 distinct CDR3 sequences, more than 45% of them seen just once. These data are taken from a study of esophageal squamous cell carcinoma under preoperative chemotherapy. Study-level background: Both tumor-infiltrating lymphocytes and peripheral blood T cells had their TCR repertoires profiled.

Described time point: before preoperative PTX-NDP chemotherapy. Whole-study findings and limits: Peripheral T cells showed a significant TCR diversity increase after chemotherapy, unlike tumor-infiltrating lymphocytes. Paclitaxel-nedaplatin therapy caused immediate, substantial clonotype frequency changes.

This receptor was identified in a human donor with esophageal squamous cell carcinoma. The donor label of this sample is uncertain. This sample was taken from a patient given preoperative chemotherapy. V usage is TRBV7-2 and J usage is TRBJ2-5; 14 positions match TRBD2. CDR3 amino acids: CASSQRGQGTSGSETQYF. The CDR3 bases are TGTGCCAGCAGCCAGAGGGGCCAGGGGACTAGCGGGAGTGAGACCCAGTACTTC.